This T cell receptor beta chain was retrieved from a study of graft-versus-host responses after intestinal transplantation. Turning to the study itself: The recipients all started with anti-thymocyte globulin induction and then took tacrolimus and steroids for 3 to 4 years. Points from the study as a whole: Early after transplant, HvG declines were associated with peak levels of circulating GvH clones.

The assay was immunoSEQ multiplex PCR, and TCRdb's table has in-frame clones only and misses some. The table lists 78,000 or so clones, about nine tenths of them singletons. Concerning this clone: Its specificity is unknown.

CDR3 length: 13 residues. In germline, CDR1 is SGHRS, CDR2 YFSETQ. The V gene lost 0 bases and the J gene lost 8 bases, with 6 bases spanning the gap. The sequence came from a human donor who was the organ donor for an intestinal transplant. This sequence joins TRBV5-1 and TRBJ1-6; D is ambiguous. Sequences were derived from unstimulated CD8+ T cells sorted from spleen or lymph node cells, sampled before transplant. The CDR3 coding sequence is TGCGCCAGCAGCTTGGATGGGTATTCACCCCTCCACTTT. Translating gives CASSLDGYSPLHF.